Sequencing of this TCR beta chain was carried out in a study of T-cell memory formation after mild COVID-19 (dated by TCRdb to about 2021). Regarding the study in general: Most TCR sequence clusters were specific to one of the two donors. Two young, previously healthy adult volunteers, one female and one male, were included in the cohort. In a couple of donors, T-cell clones that expanded and contracted after mild COVID-19 were followed by sequencing TCRalpha and TCRbeta repertoires longitudinally.

Ficoll-Paque density gradient centrifugation was the method used to isolate PBMCs. Only a few counts were recorded for this clonotype. The target of this receptor is not known. No much larger clone is present one base from it, and per-base qualities are unavailable. The sequencer was an Illumina NovaSeq 6000. TCRalpha and TCRbeta cDNA libraries were built by 5'RACE with constant-segment primers, adding sample barcodes and unique molecular identifiers. RNA was extracted from every sample with Trizol reagent. Libraries were amplified in two PCR steps, with a second sample barcode and Illumina TruSeq adapters added in the second step. The libraries were sequenced on an Illumina NovaSeq using 2 x 150 bp paired-end reads. The authors processed their data as follows. With migec v1.2.7, reads were demultiplexed and then collapsed into UMI-guided consensus sequences. Using mixcr v2.1.11, UMI consensuses were aligned to TRA and TRB V and J templates and then assembled into clonotypes. A clonotype was counted as expanded or contracted only when both edgeR and NoisET called the clonotype significant, with the noise models trained on biological replicates. edgeR calls used a false discovery rate-adjusted p below 0.01 and a log2 fold-change threshold of 1. As an exploratory analysis of dynamics, max-normalized trajectories of the 1000 most abundant clonotypes were examined with PCA combined with hierarchical clustering. Separately sequenced CD4+ and CD8+ repertoires were used to assign a CD4 or CD8 phenotype to each responding clone. Using fastp at Q25 and MiXCR, TCRdb reprocessed the public reads and kept productive beta chains. Rows merge per CDR3 protein into single entries with the most common DNA and genes. The V and J calls here are based on TCRdb, not the publication. A total of some 57,000 distinct CDR3 sequences appear in this sample, 12% of them only once. Under 25% of the sample lies in the top ten.

The V end loses 0 bases and the J end loses 4 bases, and a stretch of 9 bases separates them. Including cysteine and phenylalanine, the CDR3 has 14 amino acids. The sequence is cut down to CDR3 DNA, 42 bases in frame from base 1. CDR1 LNHNV and CDR2 YYDKDF are derived from the germline V gene (reference sequence). Study-wide conclusions, independent of this receptor: The study covered only a couple of mild cases, and larger cohorts including severe cases with pre-infection samples were considered necessary. Clones that contracted from day 15 to 85 showed balanced CD4/CD8 phenotypes, whereas a second wave of clones that expanded from day 15 to 37 leaned towards CD4+. Some responding clones were detected in pre-infection memory, suggesting pre-existing cross-reactive memory T cells joined the SARS-CoV-2 response. Whether the second-wave clones peaking on day 37 were SARS-CoV-2 specific was not confirmed. Contracting CD4+ clones were found mainly in CM and EM memory subsets, while CD8+ clones were enriched in EMRA.

This clonotype was obtained from a man younger than 35 who had mild COVID-19 (a few samples of this study predate the infection). The sample titles of this study are shuffled in the database, so cell type and time point are left out; the donor was told from shared clones. The chain couples TRBV15 to TRBJ1-1; confidence is insufficient to name the D gene. The specimen was PBMCs or a T cell subset sorted from them (not recorded which). The nucleotides are TGTGCCACCAGCAGAGACGGTCGGGCCACTGAAGCTTTCTTT. Translated, it reads CATSRDGRATEAFF. When the CDR3 is completed using the reference TRBV15 and TRBJ1-1 genes on either side, the full variable domain is DAMVIQNPRYQVTQFGKPVTLSCSQTLNHNVMYWYQQKSSQAPKLLFHYYDKDFNNEADTPDNFQSRRPNTSFCFLDIRSPGLGDTAMYLCATSRDGRATEAFFGQGTRLTVV.